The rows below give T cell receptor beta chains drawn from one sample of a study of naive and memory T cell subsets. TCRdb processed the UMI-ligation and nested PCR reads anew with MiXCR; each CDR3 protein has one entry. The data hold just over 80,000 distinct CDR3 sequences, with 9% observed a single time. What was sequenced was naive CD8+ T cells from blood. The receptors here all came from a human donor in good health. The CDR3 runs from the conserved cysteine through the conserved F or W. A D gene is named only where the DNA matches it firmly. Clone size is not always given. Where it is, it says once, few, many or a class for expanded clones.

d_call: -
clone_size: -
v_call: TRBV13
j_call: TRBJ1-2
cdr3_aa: CASSHSIHTGVERYTF
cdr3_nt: TGTGCCAGCAGCCACTCGATCCACACAGGAGTCGAGCGCTACACCTTC

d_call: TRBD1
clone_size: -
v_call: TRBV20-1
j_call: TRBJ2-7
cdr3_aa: CSARDSGTGGYEQYF
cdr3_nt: TGCAGTGCTAGAGATAGTGGGACAGGGGGCTACGAGCAGTACTTC

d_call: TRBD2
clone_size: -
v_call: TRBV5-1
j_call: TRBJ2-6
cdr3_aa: CASSLSGGSSGANVLTF
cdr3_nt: TGCGCCAGCAGCTTGTCCGGGGGGAGCTCTGGGGCCAACGTCCTGACTTTC

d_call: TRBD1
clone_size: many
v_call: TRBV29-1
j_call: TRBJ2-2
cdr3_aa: CSVKHTGGESTGELFF
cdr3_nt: TGCAGCGTTAAACATACAGGGGGTGAAAGCACCGGGGAGCTGTTTTTT

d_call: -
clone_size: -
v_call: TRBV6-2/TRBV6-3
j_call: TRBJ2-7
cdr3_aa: CASSYSPTYEQYF
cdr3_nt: TGTGCCAGCAGTTACTCTCCGACTTACGAGCAGTACTTC

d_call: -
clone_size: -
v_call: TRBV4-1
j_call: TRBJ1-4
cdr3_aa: CASSRTDEKLFF
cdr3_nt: TGCGCCAGCAGCCGGACAGATGAAAAACTGTTTTTT

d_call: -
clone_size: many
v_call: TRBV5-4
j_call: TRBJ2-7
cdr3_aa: CASSLYSSYEQYF
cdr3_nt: TGTGCCAGCAGCTTGTACAGCTCCTACGAGCAGTACTTC

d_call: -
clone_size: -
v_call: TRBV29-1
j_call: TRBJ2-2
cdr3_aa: CSAGRDGDTGELFF
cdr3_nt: TGCAGCGCCGGACGCGATGGGGACACCGGGGAGCTGTTTTTT

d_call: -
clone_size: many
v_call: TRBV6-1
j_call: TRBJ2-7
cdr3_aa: CASSVTVEDEQYF
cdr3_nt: TGTGCCAGCAGTGTGACGGTGGAGGACGAGCAGTACTTC

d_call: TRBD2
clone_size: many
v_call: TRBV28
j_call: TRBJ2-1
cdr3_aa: CASRRLADLYNEQFF
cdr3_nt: TGTGCCAGCAGGCGACTAGCGGACCTCTACAATGAGCAGTTCTTC

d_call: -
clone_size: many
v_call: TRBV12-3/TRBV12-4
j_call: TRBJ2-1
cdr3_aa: CASSFGPHNEQFF
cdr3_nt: TGTGCCAGCAGTTTCGGTCCCCACAATGAGCAGTTCTTC

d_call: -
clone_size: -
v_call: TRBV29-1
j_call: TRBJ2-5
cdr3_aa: CSVGGGGETTQETQYF
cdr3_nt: TGCAGCGTTGGAGGGGGGGGCGAGACTACACAAGAGACCCAGTACTTC

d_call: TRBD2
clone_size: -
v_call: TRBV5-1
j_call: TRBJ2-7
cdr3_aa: CASSLRGLAYEQYF
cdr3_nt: TGCGCCAGCAGCCTCCGAGGACTAGCCTACGAGCAGTACTTC

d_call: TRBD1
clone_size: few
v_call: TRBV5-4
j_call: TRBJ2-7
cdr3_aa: CASSLGDRTYEQYF
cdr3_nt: TGTGCCAGCAGCTTGGGGGACAGAACCTACGAGCAGTACTTC

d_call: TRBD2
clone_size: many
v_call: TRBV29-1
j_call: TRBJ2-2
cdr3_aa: CSVSGGGGELFF
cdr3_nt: TGCAGCGTTTCGGGGGGTGGCGGGGAGCTGTTTTTT

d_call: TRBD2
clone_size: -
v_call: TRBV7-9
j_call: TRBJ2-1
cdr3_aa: CASSLRLAGARLYNEQFF
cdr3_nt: TGTGCCAGCAGCCTCCGACTAGCGGGAGCTCGGTTGTACAATGAGCAGTTCTTC

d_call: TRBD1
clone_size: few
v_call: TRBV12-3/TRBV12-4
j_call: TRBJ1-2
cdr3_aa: CASSLSRTGYGYTF
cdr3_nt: TGTGCCAGCAGTTTATCCCGGACAGGCTATGGCTACACCTTC

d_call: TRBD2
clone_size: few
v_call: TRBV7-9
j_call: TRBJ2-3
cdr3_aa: CASSPASGPTDTQYF
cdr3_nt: TGTGCCAGCAGCCCCGCTAGCGGGCCAACGGATACGCAGTATTTT

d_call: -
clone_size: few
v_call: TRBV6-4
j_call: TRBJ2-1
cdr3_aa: CASSAGTPSYNEQFF
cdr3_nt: TGTGCCAGCAGTGCGGGGACCCCCTCCTACAATGAGCAGTTCTTC

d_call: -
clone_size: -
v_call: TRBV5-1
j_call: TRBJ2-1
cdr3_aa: CASSRGPGLSPYNEQFF
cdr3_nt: TGCGCCAGCAGCAGGGGGCCGGGACTTTCACCCTACAATGAGCAGTTCTTC

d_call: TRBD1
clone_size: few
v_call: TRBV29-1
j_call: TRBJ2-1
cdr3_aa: CSVPTGYLVDEQFF
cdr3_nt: TGCAGCGTCCCGACAGGGTACCTTGTCGATGAGCAGTTCTTC

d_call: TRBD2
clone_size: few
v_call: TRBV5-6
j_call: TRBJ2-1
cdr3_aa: CASSFPGLAPNEQFF
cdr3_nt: TGTGCCAGCAGCTTTCCGGGACTAGCGCCCAATGAGCAGTTCTTC